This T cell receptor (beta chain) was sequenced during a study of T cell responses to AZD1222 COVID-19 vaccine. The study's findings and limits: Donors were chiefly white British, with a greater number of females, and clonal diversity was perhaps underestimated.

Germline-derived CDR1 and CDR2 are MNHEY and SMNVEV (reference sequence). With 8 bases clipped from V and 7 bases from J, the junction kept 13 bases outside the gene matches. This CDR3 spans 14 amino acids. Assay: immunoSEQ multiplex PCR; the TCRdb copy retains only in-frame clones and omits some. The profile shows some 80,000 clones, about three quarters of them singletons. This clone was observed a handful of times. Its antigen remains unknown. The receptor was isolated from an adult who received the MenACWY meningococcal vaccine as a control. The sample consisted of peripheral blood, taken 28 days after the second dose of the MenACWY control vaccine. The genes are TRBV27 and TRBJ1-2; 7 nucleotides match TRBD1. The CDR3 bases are TGTGCCAGCTCCCCACGGACCGGGACAGTTGGCTACACCTTC. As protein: CASSPRTGTVGYTF.